The clone carrying this T cell receptor (beta chain) was seen many times. Its antigen is not identified. Unique molecular identifiers featured in how the TCRbeta library was prepared. TCRdb reprocessed the PCR reads with MiXCR, giving one entry per CDR3 protein. The table includes 490,000 or so distinct CDR3 sequences, roughly a tenth detected once. The sample is drawn from a study of T-cell reconstitution after alpha-beta-depleted transplantation in children. Findings and limits, study-wide: The study traced high day-60 TCRbeta diversity in some patients to surviving recipient T cells and thymic progenitors. Reports say that about two months after transplant, the alpha-beta T cells came out of several hundred graft clones that had expanded.

This TCR derives from a child aged 2 to 10 with inherited bone marrow failure, due to receive a stem cell transplant. The material was PBMCs, obtained before TCRalphabeta/CD19-depleted stem cell transplant.

The CDR3 bases are TGTGCCAGCAGAGGGGACACAACTAATGAAAAACTGTTTTTT. As protein: CASRGDTTNEKLFF. This sequence joins TRBV6-1 and TRBJ1-4, with D possibly being TRBD1 (6 bases). The germline gives CDR1 MNHNS, CDR2 SASEGT. Deletions cut 6 bases from V and 0 bases from J, with 8 bases between. The CDR3 totals 14 residues.